This T cell receptor beta chain was sequenced during a study of control samples from healthy donors and cancer patients. Sequencing was performed with immunoSEQ multiplex PCR; in TCRdb, only in-frame clones are kept and a portion is missing. The table records approximately 40,000 clones, 80% to 95% of them present only once. Germline values: CDR1 MDHEN, CDR2 SYDVKM. The CDR3 totals 12 residues. The clonotype originates from a woman between 45 and 60 years old in good health. Sequencing was done on a sample of blood. The V gene is TRBV28, the J gene TRBJ1-2; weak D call: TRBD1 (5 bases). The CDR3 reads CACRGEYYGYTF. For the CDR3, the DNA is TGTGCGTGTCGGGGGGAGTACTATGGCTACACCTTC.